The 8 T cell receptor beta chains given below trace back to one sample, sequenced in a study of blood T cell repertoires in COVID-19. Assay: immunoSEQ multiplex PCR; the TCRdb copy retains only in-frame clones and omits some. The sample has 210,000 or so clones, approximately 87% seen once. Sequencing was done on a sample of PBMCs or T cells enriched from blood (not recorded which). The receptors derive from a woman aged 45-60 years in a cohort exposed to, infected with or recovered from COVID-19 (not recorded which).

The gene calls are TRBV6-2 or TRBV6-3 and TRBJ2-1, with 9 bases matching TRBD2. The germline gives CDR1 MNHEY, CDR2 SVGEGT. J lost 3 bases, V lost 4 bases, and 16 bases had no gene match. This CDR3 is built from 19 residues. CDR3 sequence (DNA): TGTGCCAGCAGTTCCCTCGGGCTAGCGGGACCGAGGGGCTACAATGAGCAGTTCTTC. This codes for CASSSLGLAGPRGYNEQFF.

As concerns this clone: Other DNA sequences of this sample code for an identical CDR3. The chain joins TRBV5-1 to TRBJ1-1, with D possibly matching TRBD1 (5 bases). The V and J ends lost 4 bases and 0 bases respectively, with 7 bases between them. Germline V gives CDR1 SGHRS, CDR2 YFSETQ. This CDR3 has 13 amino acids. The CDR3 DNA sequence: TGCGCCAGCAGCCTGACAGTGAACACTGAAGCTTTCTTT. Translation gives CASSLTVNTEAFF.

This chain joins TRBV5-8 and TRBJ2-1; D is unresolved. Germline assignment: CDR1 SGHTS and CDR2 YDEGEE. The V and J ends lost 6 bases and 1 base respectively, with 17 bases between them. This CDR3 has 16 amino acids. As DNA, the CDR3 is TGTGCCAGCATCCCTAGGTTGGCCTTGTCCTACAATGAGCAGTTCTTC. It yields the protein CASIPRLALSYNEQFF.

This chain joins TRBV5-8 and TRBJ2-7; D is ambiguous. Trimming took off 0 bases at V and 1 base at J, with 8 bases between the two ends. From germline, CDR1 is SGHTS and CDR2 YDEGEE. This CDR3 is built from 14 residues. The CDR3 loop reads CASSLVLSSYEQYF. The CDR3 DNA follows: TGTGCCAGCAGCTTGGTTCTATCGTCCTACGAGCAGTACTTC.

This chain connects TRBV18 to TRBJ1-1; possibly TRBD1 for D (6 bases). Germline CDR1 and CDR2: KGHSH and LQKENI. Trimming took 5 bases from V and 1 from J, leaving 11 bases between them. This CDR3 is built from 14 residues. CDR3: CASSERTANTEAFF. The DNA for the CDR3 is TGTGCCAGCTCAGAAAGGACAGCGAACACTGAAGCTTTCTTT.

Here the CDR3 reads CASSQERTSTNEKLFF. CDR3 nucleotides: TGCGCCAGCAGCCAAGAGAGAACTTCAACTAATGAAAAACTGTTTTTT. The V call is TRBV4-3, the J call TRBJ1-4, with D unresolved. Trimming took 0 bases from V and 0 from J, leaving 8 bases between them. This CDR3 spans 16 amino acids. Germline-derived CDR1 and CDR2 are LGHNA and YSLEER.

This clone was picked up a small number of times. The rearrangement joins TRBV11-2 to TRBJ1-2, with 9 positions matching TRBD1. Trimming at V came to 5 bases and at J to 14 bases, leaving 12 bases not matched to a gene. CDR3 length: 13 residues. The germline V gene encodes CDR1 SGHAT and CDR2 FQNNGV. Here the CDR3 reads CASSPDRGAARTF. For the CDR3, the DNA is TGTGCCAGCAGCCCCGACAGGGGGGCGGCGAGAACCTTC.

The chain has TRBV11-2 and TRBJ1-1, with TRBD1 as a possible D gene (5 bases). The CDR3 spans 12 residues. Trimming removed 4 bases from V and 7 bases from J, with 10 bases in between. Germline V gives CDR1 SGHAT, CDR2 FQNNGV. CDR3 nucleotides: TGTGCCAGCAGCTGGGACTTTCGTGAAGCTTTCTTT. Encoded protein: CASSWDFREAFF.